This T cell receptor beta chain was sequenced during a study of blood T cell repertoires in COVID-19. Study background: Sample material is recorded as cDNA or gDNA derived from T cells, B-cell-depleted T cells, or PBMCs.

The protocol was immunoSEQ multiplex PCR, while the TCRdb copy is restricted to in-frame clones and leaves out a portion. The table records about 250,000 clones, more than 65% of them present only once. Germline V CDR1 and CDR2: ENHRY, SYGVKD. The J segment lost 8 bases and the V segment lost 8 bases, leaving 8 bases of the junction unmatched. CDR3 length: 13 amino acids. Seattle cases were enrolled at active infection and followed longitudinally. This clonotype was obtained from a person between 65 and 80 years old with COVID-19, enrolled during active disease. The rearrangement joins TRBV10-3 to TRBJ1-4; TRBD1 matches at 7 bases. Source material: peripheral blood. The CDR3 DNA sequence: TGTGCCATCGGTACAGGGGAGAGGGAAAAACTGTTTTTT. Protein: CAIGTGEREKLFF.